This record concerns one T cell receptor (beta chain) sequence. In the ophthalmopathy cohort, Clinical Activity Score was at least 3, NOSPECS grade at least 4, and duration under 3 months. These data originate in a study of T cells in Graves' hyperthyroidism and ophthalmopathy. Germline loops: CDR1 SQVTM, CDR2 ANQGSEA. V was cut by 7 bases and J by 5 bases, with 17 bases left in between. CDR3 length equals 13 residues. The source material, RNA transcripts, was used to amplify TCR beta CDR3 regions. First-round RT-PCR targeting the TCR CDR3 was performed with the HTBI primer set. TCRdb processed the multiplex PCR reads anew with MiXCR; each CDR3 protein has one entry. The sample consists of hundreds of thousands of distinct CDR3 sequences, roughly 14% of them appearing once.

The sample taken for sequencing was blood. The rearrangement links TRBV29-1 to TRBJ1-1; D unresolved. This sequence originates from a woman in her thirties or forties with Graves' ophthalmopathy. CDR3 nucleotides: TGCAGCGGACACCGGGTCCTGGGGACTGAAGCTTTCTTT. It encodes CSGHRVLGTEAFF.